This is a list of T cell receptor beta chains from one sample in a study of neurological immune-mediated disorders. MiXCR, run by TCRdb on the 5' RACE reads, gives a single entry per CDR3 protein. There are 110,000 or so distinct CDR3 sequences in the sample; about 3.2% occur only once, and roughly 1.3% lies in the top ten. Sequencing was carried out using PBMCs. These receptors were taken from a woman under 40 with multiple sclerosis. Both conserved end residues are part of each CDR3. The order of the fields is D gene, V gene, clone size, J gene, CDR3 DNA, CDR3 protein. A D gene is named only where the DNA matches it firmly. Part of the rows lack a size; the others show once, few, many or a class for expanded clones.

>-|TRBV7-8|many|TRBJ1-1
TGTGCCAGCAGCTTAGCCGGCGTAAGGCCAGTCATGAACACTGAAGCTTTCTTT
CASSLAGVRPVMNTEAFF
>-|TRBV19|many|TRBJ2-3
TGTGCCAGTCGCCAGGCGGGTCGGAGCCAGGGTACGCAGTATTTT
CASRQAGRSQGTQYF
>TRBD1|TRBV20-1|many|TRBJ1-1
TGCAGTGCTACCGAACAGGGGATGGGGACTGAAGCTTTCTTT
CSATEQGMGTEAFF
>-|TRBV14|many|TRBJ1-4
TGTGCCAGCAGCCAAAGGGGATCCGTGTATGAAAAACTGTTTTTT
CASSQRGSVYEKLFF
>-|TRBV30|many|TRBJ1-1
TGTGCCTGGGGCCTAGGGGGCACTGAAGCTTTCTTT
CAWGLGGTEAFF
>-|TRBV6-4|many|TRBJ1-5
TGTGCCAGCAGTGCGACTAAAAATCAGCCCCAGCATTTT
CASSATKNQPQHF
>-|TRBV6-5|many|TRBJ2-7
TGTGCCAGCAGTTACTCGAGCTACTCCTACGAGCAGTACTTC
CASSYSSYSYEQYF
>-|TRBV18|many|TRBJ2-7
TGTGCCAGCTCACCGTTACCGAGCTCCTACGAGCAGTACTTC
CASSPLPSSYEQYF
>-|TRBV5-6|many|TRBJ2-1
TGTGCCAGCAGCTACGGACAGTTCAATGAGCAGTTCTTC
CASSYGQFNEQFF
>-|TRBV20-1|many|TRBJ2-5
TGCAGTGCTGGACTCCTGACTCGACAAGAGACCCAGTACTTC
CSAGLLTRQETQYF
>-|TRBV3-1|many|TRBJ2-1
TGTGCCAGCAGCCTATTGGGTTACAATGAGCAGTTCTTC
CASSLLGYNEQFF
>TRBD1|TRBV6-2/TRBV6-3|many|TRBJ2-7
TGTGCCAGCAGTCGGACAGGGTCCTACGAGCAGTACTTC
CASSRTGSYEQYF
>-|TRBV27|many|TRBJ1-6
TGTGCCAGCAGTGTGACCTGGATGCCAGATTCACCCCTCCACTTT
CASSVTWMPDSPLHF
>-|TRBV7-8|many|TRBJ2-5
TGTGCCAGCAGCCCGAGGGATCAAGAGACCCAGTACTTC
CASSPRDQETQYF
>TRBD2|TRBV7-2|many|TRBJ2-3
TGTGCCAGCAGCTTACAGGCGGGGGGCTATAGCACAGATACGCAGTATTTT
CASSLQAGGYSTDTQYF
>TRBD2|TRBV20-1|many|TRBJ2-5
TGCAGTGCTAGATTCGGACTAGCGGGAGTAAGGCTAGGAGAGACCCAGTACTTC
CSARFGLAGVRLGETQYF
>-|TRBV10-3|many|TRBJ1-1
TGTGCCATCAGTGACGTAGGGACTGAAGCTTTCTTT
CAISDVGTEAFF
>TRBD2|TRBV20-1|many|TRBJ2-7
TGCAGTGCTAGATCAGCCGGGACTAGCACCCAATACGAGCAGTACTTC
CSARSAGTSTQYEQYF
>TRBD1|TRBV7-9|-|TRBJ2-7
TGTGCCAGCAGCTTAGCTGTACCGATCGGACAGGGAAGGGGATACGAGCAGTACTTC
CASSLAVPIGQGRGYEQYF
>-|TRBV29-1|-|TRBJ1-2
TGCAGCGTTGAAGAAGGCGGGCTCGTCTACACCTTC
CSVEEGGLVYTF
>-|TRBV12-3/TRBV12-4|many|TRBJ1-1
TGTGCCAGCAGTTTGCTAGGGGGGAACACTGAAGCTTTCTTT
CASSLLGGNTEAFF
>-|TRBV6-5|many|TRBJ2-3
TGTGCCAGCAGTTACGAGGTCACAGATACGCAGTATTTT
CASSYEVTDTQYF
>-|TRBV7-2|many|TRBJ1-1
TGTGCCAGCAGACAACAGGCCCTGAACACTGAAGCTTTCTTT
CASRQQALNTEAFF